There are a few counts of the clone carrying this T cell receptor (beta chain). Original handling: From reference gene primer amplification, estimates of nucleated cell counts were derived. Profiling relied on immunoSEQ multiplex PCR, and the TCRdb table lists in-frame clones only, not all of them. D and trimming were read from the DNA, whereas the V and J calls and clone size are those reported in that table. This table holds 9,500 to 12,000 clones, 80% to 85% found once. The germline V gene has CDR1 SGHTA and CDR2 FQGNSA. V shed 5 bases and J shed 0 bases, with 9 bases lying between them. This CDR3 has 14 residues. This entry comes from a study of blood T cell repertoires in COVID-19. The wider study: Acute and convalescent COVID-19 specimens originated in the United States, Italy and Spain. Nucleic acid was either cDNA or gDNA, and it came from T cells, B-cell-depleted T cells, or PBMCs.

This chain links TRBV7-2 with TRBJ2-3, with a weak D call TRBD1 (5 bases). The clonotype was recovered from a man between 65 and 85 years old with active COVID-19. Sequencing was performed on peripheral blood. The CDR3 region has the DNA TGTGCCAGCAGCCTACAGGCTAGCACAGATACGCAGTATTTT. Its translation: CASSLQASTDTQYF.